The 8 T cell receptor beta chains listed next were all sequenced from one sample in a study of T cells in Graves' hyperthyroidism and ophthalmopathy (dated by TCRdb to between 2018 and 2021). The library was generated by multiplex PCR. Instrument used: Illumina HiSeq 2000. The TCR beta CDR3 regions were amplified from RNA transcripts. A first-round RT-PCR of the TCR CDR3 used the HTBI primer set with the Qiagen OneStep RT-PCR kit. TCRdb redid the processing of the public reads, applying fastp at Q25 and MiXCR, and retained in-frame beta chains. Entries that share a CDR3 protein sequence are merged under the most common genes and DNA. The sample yields roughly 700,000 distinct CDR3 sequences; approximately 14% were counted once. The top ten hold about 9.4% of the sample. The source material was blood. The source of these receptors is a young woman with Graves' hyperthyroidism.

This clonotype was picked up many times. The V call is TRBV18, the J call TRBJ2-7; D uncertain. Trimming removed 3 bases at V and 0 bases at J, with 9 bases between. This CDR3 region has 14 residues. Germline assignment: CDR1 KGHSH and CDR2 LQKENI. CDR3 sequence (DNA): TGTGCCAGCTCACCTCGCCGGCCCTCCTACGAGCAGTACTTC. Protein sequence: CASSPRRPSYEQYF.

About this clonotype itself: A much larger clone is a single base away; this may be a read error. The chain employs TRBV7-2 and TRBJ2-1, with 15 bases that match TRBD2. Looked up from germline, CDR1 is SGHTA and CDR2 is FQGNSA. The CDR3 is 16 amino acids. The V segment lost 5 bases and the J segment 10 bases; nucleotides outside the gene matches: 9. The DNA of the CDR3 is TGTGCCAGCAGCGCGGGACTAGCGGGAGGCATCCACGAGCAGTTCTTC. This gives the protein CASSAGLAGGIHEQFF.

This clonotype has at least ten counts. J is TRBJ2-7 and V is TRBV11-2, with 7 bases that match TRBD1. This CDR3 has 14 amino acids. V lost 5 bases to trimming and J lost 2 bases; unmatched junction nucleotides: 6. Per germline, CDR1 SGHAT and CDR2 FQNNGV. CDR3 bases: TGTGCCAGCAGCGTGTCCGGGACAGCCTACGAGCAGTACTTC. This codes for CASSVSGTAYEQYF. Looking up the rest from reference TRBV11-2 and TRBJ2-7 gives the full variable domain: EAGVAQSPRYKIIEKRQSVAFWCNPISGHATLYWYQQILGQGPKLLIQFQNNGVVDDSQLPKDRFSAERLKGVDSTLKIQPAKLEDSAVYLCASSVSGTAYEQYFGPGTRLTVT.

This clonotype was seen many times. The chain is built from TRBV5-1 and TRBJ2-4; D remains ambiguous. CDR1 and CDR2 from the germline V gene are SGHRS and YFSETQ. Trimming took off 1 base at V and 8 bases at J, with 10 bases between the two ends. This CDR3 is built from 13 residues. The CDR3 DNA is TGCGCCAGCAGCTTGCAGAGTTCCGACATTCAGTACTTC. Amino acids: CASSLQSSDIQYF. Full variable domain (rest looked up from reference TRBV5-1 and TRBJ2-4): KAGVTQTPRYLIKTRGQQVTLSCSPISGHRSVSWYQQTPGQGLQFLFEYFSETQRNKGNFPGRFSGRQFSNSRSEMNVSTLELGDSALYLCASSLQSSDIQYFGAGTRLSVL.

This clonotype showed up many times. This chain connects TRBV20-1 to TRBJ2-7, with TRBD2 matching over 15 bases. This CDR3 has 17 residues. Germline V lookup: CDR1 DFQATT, CDR2 SNEGSKA (reference sequence). V dropped 0 bases and J dropped 6; count of bases not matched to a gene: 9. For the CDR3, the DNA is TGCAGTGCTAGAGATTTCGGACTAGCGGGAGGGCTTCGCGAGCAGTACTTC. The encoded protein is CSARDFGLAGGLREQYF.

This clonotype has ten or more counts. The chain combines TRBV7-3 with TRBJ2-1; 10 bases line up with TRBD2. J was trimmed by 0 bases and V by 2 bases; bases with no gene match: 4. This CDR3 has 17 residues. Germline loops: CDR1 SGHTA, CDR2 FQGTGA. This chain's CDR3 is CASSLLASGSSYNEQFF. CDR3 bases: TGTGCCAGCAGCTTACTTGCTAGCGGGAGCTCCTACAATGAGCAGTTCTTC. The full variable domain, its missing parts supplied by reference TRBV7-3 and TRBJ2-1, is GAGVSQTPSNKVTEKGKYVELRCDPISGHTALYWYRQSLGQGPEFLIYFQGTGAADDSGLPNDRFFAVRPEGSVSTLKIQRTERGDSAVYLCASSLLASGSSYNEQFFGPGTRLTVL.

This clonotype came up many times. CDR3 sequence: CASRLGGQETQYF. In DNA form, the CDR3 reads TGTGCCAGCAGACTCGGGGGGCAAGAGACCCAGTACTTC. V is TRBV2 and J is TRBJ2-5; TRBD2 aligns across 7 bases. CDR3 length: 13 amino acids. Unmatched junction bases numbered 3, after V lost 6 bases and J lost 2 bases. Germline CDR1 SNHLY, CDR2 FYNNEI.

The sample holds many counts of this clonotype. The chain is built from TRBV7-2 and TRBJ2-1, with 7 bases identical to TRBD2. Trimming cost V 5 bases and J 8 bases; bases outside gene matches: 15. The CDR3 covers 16 residues. The germline gives CDR1 SGHTA, CDR2 FQGNSA. CDR3 coding DNA: TGTGCCAGCAGCCGGGGTGGGGGATCGGGAGGCGATGAGCAGTTCTTC. As protein: CASSRGGGSGGDEQFF.